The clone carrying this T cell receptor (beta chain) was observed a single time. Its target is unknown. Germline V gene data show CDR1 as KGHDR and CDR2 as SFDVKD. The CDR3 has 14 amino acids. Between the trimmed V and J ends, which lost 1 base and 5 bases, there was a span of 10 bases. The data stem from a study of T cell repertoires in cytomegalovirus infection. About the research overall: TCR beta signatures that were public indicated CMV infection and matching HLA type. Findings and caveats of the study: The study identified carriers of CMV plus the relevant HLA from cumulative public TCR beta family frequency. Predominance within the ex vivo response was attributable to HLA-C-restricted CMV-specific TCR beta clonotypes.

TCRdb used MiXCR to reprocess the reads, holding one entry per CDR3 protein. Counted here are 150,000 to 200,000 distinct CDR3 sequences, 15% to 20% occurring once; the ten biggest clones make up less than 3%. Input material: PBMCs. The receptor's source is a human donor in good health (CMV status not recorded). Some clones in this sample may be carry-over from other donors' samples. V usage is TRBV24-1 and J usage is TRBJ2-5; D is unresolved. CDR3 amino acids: CATSDFPYTETQYF. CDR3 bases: TGTGCCACCAGTGATTTCCCATATACCGAGACCCAGTACTTC.